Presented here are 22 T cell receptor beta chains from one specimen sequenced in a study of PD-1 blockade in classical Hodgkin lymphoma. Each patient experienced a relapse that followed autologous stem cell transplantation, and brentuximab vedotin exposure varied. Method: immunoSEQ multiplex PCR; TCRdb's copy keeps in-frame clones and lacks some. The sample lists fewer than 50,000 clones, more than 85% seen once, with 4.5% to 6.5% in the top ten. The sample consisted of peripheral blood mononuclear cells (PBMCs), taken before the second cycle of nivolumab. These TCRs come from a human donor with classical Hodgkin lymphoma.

The CDR3 DNA is TGTGCCAGCAGCTTGACGGGGGGCGGCGACGAGCAGTACTTC. Amino acids: CASSLTGGGDEQYF. The rearrangement joins TRBV5-6 to TRBJ2-7; possibly TRBD2 for D (7 bases). The CDR3 has 14 residues. V was pared by 1 base and J by 5 bases, with 13 bases between. The germline CDR1 and CDR2 sequences are SGHDT and YYEEEE.

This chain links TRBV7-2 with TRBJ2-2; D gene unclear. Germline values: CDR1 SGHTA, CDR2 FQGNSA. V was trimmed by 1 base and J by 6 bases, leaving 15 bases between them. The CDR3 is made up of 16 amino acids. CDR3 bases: TGTGCCAGCAGCTTAGTGGCTAACCCTGGGGCCGGGGAGCTGTTTTTT. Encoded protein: CASSLVANPGAGELFF. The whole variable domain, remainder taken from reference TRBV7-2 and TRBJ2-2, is GAGVSQSPSNKVTEKGKDVELRCDPISGHTALYWYRQSLGQGLEFLIYFQGNSAPDKSGLPSDRFSAERTGGSVSTLTIQRTQQEDSAVYLCASSLVANPGAGELFFGEGSRLTVL.

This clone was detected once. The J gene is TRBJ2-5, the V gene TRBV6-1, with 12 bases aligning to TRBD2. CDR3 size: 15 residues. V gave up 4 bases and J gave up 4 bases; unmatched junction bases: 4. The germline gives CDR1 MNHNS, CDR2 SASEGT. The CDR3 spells CASSGLAGVLETQYF. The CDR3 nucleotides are TGTGCCAGCAGTGGACTAGCGGGAGTGTTAGAGACCCAGTACTTC.

CDR3 sequence reads: CASRLGEGNQPQHF. In DNA form, the CDR3 reads TGTGCCAGCAGGCTAGGGGAGGGCAATCAGCCCCAGCATTTT. V usage is TRBV6-5 and J usage is TRBJ1-5, with a weak D call TRBD1 (5 bases). The CDR3 loop spans 14 amino acids. Germline V lookup: CDR1 MNHEY, CDR2 SVGAGI. V gave up 6 bases and J gave up 2 bases, with 11 bases separating them.

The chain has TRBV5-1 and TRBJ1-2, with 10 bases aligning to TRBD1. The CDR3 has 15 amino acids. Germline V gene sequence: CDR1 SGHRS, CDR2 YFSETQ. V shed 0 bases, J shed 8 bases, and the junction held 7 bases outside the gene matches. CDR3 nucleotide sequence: TGCGCCAGCAGCTTGGACGGGACAGGGGTCGGGGGCTACACCTTC. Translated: CASSLDGTGVGGYTF.

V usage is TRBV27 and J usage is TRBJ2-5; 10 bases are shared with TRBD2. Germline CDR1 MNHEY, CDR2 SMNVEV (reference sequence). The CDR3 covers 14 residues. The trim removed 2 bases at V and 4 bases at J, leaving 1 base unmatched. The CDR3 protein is CASSLLAGAETQYF. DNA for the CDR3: TGTGCCAGCAGTTTACTAGCGGGAGCAGAGACCCAGTACTTC.

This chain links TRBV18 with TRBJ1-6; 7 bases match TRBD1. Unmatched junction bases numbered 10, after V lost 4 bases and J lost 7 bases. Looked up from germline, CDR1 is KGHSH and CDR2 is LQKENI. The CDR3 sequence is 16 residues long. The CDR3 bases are TGTGCCAGCTCACAAGAAACAGGGGCTGTGAATTCACCCCTCCACTTT. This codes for CASSQETGAVNSPLHF. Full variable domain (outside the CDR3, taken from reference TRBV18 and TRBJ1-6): NAGVMQNPRHLVRRRGQEARLRCSPMKGHSHVYWYRQLPEEGLKFMVYLQKENIIDESGMPKERFSAEFPKEGPSILRIQQVVRGDSAAYFCASSQETGAVNSPLHFGNGTRLTVT.

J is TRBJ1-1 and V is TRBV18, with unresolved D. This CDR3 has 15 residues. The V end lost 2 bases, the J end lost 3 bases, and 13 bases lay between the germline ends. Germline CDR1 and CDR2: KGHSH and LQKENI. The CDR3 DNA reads TGTGCCAGCTCACCAGATCCCCCGGGAGACACTGAAGCTTTCTTT. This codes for CASSPDPPGDTEAFF.

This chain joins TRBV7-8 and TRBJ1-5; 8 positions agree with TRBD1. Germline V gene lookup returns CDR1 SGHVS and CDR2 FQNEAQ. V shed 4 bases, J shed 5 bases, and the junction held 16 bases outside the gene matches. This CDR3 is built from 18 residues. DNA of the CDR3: TGTGCCAGCAGCTCTGGACAGGGATGGCGGAACCTGGATCAGCCCCAGCATTTT. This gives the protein CASSSGQGWRNLDQPQHF.

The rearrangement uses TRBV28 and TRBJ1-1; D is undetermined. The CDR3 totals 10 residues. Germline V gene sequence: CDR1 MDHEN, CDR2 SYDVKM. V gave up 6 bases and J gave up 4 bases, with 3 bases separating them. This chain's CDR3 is CASSRTEAFF. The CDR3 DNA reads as TGTGCCAGCAGCCGCACTGAAGCTTTCTTT.

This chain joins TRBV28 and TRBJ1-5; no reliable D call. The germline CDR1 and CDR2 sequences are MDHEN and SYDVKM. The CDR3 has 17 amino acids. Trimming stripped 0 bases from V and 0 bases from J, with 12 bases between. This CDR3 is CASSLWRLNISNQPQHF. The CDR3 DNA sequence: TGTGCCAGCAGTTTATGGCGCCTCAATATTAGCAATCAGCCCCAGCATTTT.

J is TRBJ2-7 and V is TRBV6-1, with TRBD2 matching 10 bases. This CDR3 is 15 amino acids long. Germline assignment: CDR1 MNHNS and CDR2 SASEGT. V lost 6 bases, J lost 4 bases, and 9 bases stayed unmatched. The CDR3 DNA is TGTGCCAGCAGGAAGGTTCTAGCGGGGGAGTACGAGCAGTACTTC. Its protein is CASRKVLAGEYEQYF.

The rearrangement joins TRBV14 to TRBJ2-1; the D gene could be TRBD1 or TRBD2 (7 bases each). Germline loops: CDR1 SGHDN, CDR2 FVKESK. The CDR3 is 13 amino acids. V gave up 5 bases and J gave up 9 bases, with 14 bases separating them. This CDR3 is CASSWGGGGEQFF. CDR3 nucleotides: TGTGCCAGCAGCTGGGGAGGGGGCGGTGAGCAGTTCTTC.

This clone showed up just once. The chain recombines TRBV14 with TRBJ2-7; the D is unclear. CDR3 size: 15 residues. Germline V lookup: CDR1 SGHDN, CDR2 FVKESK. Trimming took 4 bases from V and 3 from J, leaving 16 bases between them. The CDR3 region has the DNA TGTGCCAGCAGCCCTCAAACCCAGCGCCGCTACGAGCAGTACTTC. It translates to CASSPQTQRRYEQYF.

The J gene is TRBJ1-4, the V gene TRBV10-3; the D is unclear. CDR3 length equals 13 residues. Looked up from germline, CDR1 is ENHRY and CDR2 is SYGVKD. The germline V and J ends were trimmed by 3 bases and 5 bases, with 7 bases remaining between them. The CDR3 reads CAISDGGNEKLFF. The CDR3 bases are TGTGCCATCAGTGACGGAGGGAATGAAAAACTGTTTTTT.

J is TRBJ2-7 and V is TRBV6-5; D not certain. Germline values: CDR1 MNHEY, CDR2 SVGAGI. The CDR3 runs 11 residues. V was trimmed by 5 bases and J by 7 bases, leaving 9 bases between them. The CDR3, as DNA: TGTGCCAGCAGTCATCTATGGGAGCAGTACTTC. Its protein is CASSHLWEQYF.

CDR3 in DNA: TGTGCCAGCAGTTACTCTTGGACGGATCCCTACGAGCAGTACTTC. This gives the protein CASSYSWTDPYEQYF. The genes are TRBV6-5 and TRBJ2-7; unclear D gene. The CDR3 length is 15 residues. CDR1 and CDR2 (germline): MNHEY, SVGAGI. Trimming left V 0 bases short and J 2 bases short, with 11 bases between.

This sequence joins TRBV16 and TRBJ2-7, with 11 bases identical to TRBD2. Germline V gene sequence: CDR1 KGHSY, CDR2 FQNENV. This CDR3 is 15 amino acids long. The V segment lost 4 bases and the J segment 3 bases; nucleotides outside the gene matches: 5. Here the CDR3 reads CASSPPLAGGYEQYF. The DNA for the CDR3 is TGTGCCAGCAGCCCCCCCCTAGCGGGAGGCTACGAGCAGTACTTC.

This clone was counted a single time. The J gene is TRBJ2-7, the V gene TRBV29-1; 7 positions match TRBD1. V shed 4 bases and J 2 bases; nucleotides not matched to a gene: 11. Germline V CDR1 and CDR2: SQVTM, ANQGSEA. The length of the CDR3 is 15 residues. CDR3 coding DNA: TGCAGCGTTGTTGGCACAGGGGACCCCCCCTACGAGCAGTACTTC. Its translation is CSVVGTGDPPYEQYF.

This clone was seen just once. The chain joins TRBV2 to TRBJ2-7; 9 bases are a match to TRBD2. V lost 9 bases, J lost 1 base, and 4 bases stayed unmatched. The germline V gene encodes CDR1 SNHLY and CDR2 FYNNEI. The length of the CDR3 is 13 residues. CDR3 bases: TGTGCCAGTACTAGCGGGTATTCCTACGAGCAGTACTTC. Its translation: CASTSGYSYEQYF. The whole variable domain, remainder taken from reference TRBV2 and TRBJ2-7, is EPEVTQTPSHQVTQMGQEVILRCVPISNHLYFYWYRQILGQKVEFLVSFYNNEISEKSEIFDDQFSVERPDGSNFTLKIRSTKLEDSAMYFCASTSGYSYEQYFGPGTRLTVT.

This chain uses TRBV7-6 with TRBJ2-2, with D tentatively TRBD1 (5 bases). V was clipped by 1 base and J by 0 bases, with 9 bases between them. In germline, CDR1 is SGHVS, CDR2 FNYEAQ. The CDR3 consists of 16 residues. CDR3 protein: CASSLDRFANTGELFF. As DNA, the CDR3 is TGTGCCAGCAGCTTAGACAGGTTCGCGAACACCGGGGAGCTGTTTTTT.

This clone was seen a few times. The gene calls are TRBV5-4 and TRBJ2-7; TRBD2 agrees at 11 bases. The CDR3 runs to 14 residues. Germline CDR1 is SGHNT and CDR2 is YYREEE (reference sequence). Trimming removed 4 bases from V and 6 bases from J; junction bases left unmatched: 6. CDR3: CASSRLAGGFEQYF. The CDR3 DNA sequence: TGTGCCAGCAGCCGCCTAGCGGGAGGTTTCGAGCAGTACTTC.